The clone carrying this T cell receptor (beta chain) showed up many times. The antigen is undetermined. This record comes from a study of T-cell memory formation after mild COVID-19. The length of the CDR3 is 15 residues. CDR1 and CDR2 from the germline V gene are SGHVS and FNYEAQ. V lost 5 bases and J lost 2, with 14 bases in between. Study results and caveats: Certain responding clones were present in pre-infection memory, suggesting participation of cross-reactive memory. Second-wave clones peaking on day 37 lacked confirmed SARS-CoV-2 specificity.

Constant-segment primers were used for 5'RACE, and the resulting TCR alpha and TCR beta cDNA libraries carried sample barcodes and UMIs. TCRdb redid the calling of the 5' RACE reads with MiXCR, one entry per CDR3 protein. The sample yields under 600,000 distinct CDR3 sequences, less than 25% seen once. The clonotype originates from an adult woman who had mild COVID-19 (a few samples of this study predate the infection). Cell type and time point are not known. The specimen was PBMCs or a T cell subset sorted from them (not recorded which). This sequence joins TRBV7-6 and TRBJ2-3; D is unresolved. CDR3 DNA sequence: TGTGCCAGCAGCCGGAGCACGGGTTTCACAGATACGCAGTATTTT. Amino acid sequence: CASSRSTGFTDTQYF.